This TCR beta chain came from a study of beta chain features in type 1 diabetes. What was sequenced were expressed TCRB transcripts, since all of the isolated RNA had been reverse transcribed. TCRdb keeps only in-frame clones here, not all; method: immunoSEQ multiplex PCR. Of hundreds of thousands of clones detected, 30% appear once; the ten largest clones hold around 0.065%. V lost 5 bases and J 5 bases, leaving 14 bases between the germline ends. Germline assignment: CDR1 MNHEY and CDR2 SVGAGI. The CDR3 totals 14 residues. Material for sequencing was naive CD4+ T cells from blood. The receptor was derived from a man younger than 30 in good health. The chain has TRBV6-5 and TRBJ2-3, with unresolved D. CDR3 protein: CASSAITSGDTQYF. In DNA, the CDR3 is TGTGCCAGCAGTGCGATTACGTCTGGAGATACGCAGTATTTT.